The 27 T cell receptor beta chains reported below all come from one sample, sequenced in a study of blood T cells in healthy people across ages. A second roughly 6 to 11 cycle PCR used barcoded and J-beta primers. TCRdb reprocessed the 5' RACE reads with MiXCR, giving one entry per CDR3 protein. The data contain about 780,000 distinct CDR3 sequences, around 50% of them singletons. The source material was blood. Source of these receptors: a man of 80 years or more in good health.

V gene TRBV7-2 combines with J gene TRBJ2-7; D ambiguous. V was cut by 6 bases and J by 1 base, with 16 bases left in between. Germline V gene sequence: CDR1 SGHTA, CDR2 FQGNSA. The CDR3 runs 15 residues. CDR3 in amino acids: CASSSLRVGSYEQYF. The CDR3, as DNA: TGTGCCAGCAGTTCCCTCCGGGTTGGTTCCTACGAGCAGTACTTC.

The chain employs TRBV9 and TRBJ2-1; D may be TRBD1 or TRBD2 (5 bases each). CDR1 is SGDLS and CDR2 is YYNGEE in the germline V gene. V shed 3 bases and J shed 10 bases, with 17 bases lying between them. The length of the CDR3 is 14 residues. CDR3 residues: CASSARWDPNEQFF. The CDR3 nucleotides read TGTGCCAGCAGCGCCCGGTGGGACCCAAACGAGCAGTTCTTC.

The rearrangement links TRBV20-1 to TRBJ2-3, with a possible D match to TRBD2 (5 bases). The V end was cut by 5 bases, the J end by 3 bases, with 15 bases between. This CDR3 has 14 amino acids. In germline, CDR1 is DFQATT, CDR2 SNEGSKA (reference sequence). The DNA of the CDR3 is TGCAGTGCTGTACGTTTGGGAGCAACAGATACGCAGTATTTT. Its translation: CSAVRLGATDTQYF.

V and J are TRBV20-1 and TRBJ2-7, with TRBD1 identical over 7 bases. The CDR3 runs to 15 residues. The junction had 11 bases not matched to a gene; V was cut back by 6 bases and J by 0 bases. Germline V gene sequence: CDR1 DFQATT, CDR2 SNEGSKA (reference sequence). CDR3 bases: TGCAGTGCCAAACCTGCGACAGGGACCTCCTACGAGCAGTACTTC. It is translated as CSAKPATGTSYEQYF.

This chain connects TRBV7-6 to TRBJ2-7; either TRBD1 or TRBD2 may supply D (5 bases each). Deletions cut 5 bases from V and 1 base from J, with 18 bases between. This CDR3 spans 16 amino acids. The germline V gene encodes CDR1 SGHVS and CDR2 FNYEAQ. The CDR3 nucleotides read TGTGCCAGCAGCCCCATGGGGACGGATACATCCTACGAGCAGTACTTC. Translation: CASSPMGTDTSYEQYF.

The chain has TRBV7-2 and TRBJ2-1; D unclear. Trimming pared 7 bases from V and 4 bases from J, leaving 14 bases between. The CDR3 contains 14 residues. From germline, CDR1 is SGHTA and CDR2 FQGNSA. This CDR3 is CASTPSRFYNEQFF. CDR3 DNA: TGTGCCAGCACCCCCAGTCGCTTTTACAATGAGCAGTTCTTC.

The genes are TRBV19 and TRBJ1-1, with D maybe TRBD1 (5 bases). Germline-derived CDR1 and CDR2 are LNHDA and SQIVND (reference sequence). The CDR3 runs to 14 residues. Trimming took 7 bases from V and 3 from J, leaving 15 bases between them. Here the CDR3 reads CASTQAGRYTEAFF. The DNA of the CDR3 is TGTGCCAGTACCCAAGCGGGACGGTACACTGAAGCTTTCTTT.

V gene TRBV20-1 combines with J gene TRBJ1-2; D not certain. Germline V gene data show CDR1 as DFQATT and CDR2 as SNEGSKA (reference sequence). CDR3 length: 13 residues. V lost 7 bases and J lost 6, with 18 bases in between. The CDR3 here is CSGPSWERDGYTF. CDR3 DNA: TGCAGTGGTCCCTCATGGGAGCGTGATGGCTACACCTTC.

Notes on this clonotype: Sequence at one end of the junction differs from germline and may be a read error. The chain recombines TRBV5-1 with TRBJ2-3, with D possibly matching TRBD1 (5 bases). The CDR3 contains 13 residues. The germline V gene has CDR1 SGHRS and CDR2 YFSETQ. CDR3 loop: CASSKPDTYTQYF. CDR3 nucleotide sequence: TGCGCCAGCAGCAAGCCGGACACATATACGCAGTATTTT.

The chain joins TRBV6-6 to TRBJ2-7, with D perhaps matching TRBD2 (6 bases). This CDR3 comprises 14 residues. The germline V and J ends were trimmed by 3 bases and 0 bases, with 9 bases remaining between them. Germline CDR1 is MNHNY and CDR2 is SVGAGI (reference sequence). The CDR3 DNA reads TGTGCCAGCAGTTATCCGGGGGTCTCCTACGAGCAGTACTTC. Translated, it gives CASSYPGVSYEQYF.

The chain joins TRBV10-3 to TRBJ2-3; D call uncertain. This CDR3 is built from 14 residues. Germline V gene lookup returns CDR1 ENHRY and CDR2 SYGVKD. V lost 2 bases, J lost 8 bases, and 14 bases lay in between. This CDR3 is CAISEPRLAGTQYF. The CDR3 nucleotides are TGTGCCATCAGTGAGCCGAGACTGGCTGGTACGCAGTATTTT.

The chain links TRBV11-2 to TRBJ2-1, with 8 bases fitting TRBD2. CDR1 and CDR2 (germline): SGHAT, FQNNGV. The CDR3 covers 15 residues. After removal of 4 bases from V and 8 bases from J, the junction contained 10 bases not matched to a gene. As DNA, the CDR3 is TGTGCCAGCAGCTCCGAAGCGGGAGTCTTTGATGAGCAGTTCTTC. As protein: CASSSEAGVFDEQFF.

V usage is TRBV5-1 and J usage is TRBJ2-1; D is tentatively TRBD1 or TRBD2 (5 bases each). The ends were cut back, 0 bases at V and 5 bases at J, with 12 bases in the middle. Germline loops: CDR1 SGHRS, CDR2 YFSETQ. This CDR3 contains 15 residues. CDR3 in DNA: TGCGCCAGCAGCTTGGTCGGGACGAACAACAATGAGCAGTTCTTC. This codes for CASSLVGTNNNEQFF. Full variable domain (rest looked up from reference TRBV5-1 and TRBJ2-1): KAGVTQTPRYLIKTRGQQVTLSCSPISGHRSVSWYQQTPGQGLQFLFEYFSETQRNKGNFPGRFSGRQFSNSRSEMNVSTLELGDSALYLCASSLVGTNNNEQFFGPGTRLTVL.

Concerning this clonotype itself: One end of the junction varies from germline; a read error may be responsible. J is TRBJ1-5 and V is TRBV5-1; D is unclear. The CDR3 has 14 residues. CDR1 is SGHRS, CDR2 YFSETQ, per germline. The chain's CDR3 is CASSPGDVNQPRHF. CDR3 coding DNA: TGCGCCAGCAGCCCTGGGGATGTCAATCAGCCCCGGCATTTT.

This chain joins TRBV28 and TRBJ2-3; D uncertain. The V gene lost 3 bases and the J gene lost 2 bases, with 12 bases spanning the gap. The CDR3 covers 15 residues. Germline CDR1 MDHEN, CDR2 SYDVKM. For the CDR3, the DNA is TGTGCCAGCAGTTTTCTGGGCAGGACCACAGATACGCAGTATTTT. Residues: CASSFLGRTTDTQYF.

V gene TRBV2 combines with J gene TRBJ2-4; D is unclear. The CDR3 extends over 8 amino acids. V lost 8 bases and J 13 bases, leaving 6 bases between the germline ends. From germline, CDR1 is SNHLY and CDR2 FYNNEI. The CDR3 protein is CASGTQYF. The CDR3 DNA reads TGTGCCAGCGGTACCCAGTACTTC.

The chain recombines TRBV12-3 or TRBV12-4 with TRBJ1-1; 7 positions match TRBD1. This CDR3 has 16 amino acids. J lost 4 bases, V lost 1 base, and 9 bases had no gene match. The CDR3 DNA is TGTGCCAGCAGTTTAGAAGGGGGCGCGGGCGGCACTGAAGCTTTCTTT. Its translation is CASSLEGGAGGTEAFF.

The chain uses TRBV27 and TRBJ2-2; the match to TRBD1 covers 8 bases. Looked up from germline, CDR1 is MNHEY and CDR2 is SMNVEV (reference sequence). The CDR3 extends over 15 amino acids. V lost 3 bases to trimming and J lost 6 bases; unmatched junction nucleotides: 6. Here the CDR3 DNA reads TGTGCCAGCAGTTTGGGGGCAGGGGGCCCCGGGGAGCTGTTTTTT. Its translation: CASSLGAGGPGELFF.

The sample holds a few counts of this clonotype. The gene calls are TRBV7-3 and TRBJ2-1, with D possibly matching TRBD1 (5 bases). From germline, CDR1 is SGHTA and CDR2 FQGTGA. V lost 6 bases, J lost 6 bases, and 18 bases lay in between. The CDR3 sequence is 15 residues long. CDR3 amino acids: CASRQGHSLGNEQFF. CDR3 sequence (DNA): TGTGCCAGCAGACAAGGACACTCGTTGGGCAATGAGCAGTTCTTC. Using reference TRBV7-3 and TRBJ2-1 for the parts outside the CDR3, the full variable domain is GAGVSQTPSNKVTEKGKYVELRCDPISGHTALYWYRQSLGQGPEFLIYFQGTGAADDSGLPNDRFFAVRPEGSVSTLKIQRTERGDSAVYLCASRQGHSLGNEQFFGPGTRLTVL.

This CDR3 is CSAGGNWDELYF. CDR3 coding DNA: TGCAGTGCTGGGGGAAATTGGGACGAGCTGTACTTC. The V gene is TRBV20-1, the J gene TRBJ2-4; D may correspond to TRBD1 or TRBD2 (5 bases each). The CDR3 extends over 12 amino acids. The V gene's germline CDR1 is DFQATT and CDR2 SNEGSKA (reference sequence). V dropped 5 bases and J dropped 15 bases, with 20 bases sitting between them.

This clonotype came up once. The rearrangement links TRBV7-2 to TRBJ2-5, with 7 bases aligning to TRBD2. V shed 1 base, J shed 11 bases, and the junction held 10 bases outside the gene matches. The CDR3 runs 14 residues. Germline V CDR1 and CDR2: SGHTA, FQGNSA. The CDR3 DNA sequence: TGTGCCAGCAGCTTAGAGGGAGGGAACCGAGTTCAGTACTTC. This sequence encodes CASSLEGGNRVQYF.

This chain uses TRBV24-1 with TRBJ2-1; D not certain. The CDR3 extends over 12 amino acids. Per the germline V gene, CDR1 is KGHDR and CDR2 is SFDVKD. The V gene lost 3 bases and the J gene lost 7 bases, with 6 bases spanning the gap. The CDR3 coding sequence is TGTGCCACCAGTGATGGAGTAAATGAGCAGTTCTTC. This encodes CATSDGVNEQFF.

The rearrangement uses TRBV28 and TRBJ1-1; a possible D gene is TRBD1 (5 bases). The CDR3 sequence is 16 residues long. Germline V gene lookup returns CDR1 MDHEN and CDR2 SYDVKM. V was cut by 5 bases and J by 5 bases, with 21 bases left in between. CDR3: CASSPPTPAGSTEAFF. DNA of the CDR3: TGTGCCAGCAGTCCTCCCACCCCGGCAGGGTCTACTGAAGCTTTCTTT.

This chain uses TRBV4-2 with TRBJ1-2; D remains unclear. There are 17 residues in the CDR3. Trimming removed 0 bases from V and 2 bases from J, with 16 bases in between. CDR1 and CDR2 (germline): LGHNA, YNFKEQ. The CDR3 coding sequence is TGTGCCAGCAGCCAAGACTACACCGGCGGGGAAAACTATGGCTACACCTTC. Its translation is CASSQDYTGGENYGYTF.

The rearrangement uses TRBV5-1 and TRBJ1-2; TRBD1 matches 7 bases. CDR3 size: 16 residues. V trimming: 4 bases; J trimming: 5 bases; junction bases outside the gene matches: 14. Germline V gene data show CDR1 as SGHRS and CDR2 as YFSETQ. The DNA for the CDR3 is TGCGCCAGCAGCCGGGACAGTGGGCCCGGGGGATATGGCTACACCTTC. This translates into CASSRDSGPGGYGYTF.

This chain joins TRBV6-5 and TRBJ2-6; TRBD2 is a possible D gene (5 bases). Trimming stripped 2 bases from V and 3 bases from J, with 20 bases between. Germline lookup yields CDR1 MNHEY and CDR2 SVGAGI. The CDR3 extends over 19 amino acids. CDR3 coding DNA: TGTGCCAGCAGTTACCCCCGAGAGGGTGCGCGGATTGGGGCCAACGTCCTGACTTTC. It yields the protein CASSYPREGARIGANVLTF.

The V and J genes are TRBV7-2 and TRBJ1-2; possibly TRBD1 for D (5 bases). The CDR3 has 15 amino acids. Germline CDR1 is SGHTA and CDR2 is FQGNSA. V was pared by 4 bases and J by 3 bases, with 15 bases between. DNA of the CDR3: TGTGCCAGCAGCTCGATCGGGACCGGCTACTATGGCTACACCTTC. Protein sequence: CASSSIGTGYYGYTF.